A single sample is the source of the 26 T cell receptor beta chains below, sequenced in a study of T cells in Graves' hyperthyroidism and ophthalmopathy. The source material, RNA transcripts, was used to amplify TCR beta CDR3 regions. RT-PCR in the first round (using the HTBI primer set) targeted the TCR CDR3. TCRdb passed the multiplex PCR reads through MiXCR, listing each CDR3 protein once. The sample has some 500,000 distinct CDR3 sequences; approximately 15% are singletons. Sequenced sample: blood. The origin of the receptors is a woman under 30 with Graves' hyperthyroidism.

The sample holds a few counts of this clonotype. The CDR3 reads CASSDRDRTGNTIYF. For the CDR3, the DNA is TGCGCCAGCAGCGACCGGGACAGAACTGGAAACACCATATATTTT. This sequence joins TRBV5-1 and TRBJ1-3; TRBD1 aligns across 7 bases. J gave up 2 bases and V 4 bases, and 6 bases lay outside the gene matches. The CDR3 spans 15 residues. Germline V gives CDR1 SGHRS, CDR2 YFSETQ. Full variable domain (remainder filled in from reference TRBV5-1 and TRBJ1-3): KAGVTQTPRYLIKTRGQQVTLSCSPISGHRSVSWYQQTPGQGLQFLFEYFSETQRNKGNFPGRFSGRQFSNSRSEMNVSTLELGDSALYLCASSDRDRTGNTIYFGEGSWLTVV.

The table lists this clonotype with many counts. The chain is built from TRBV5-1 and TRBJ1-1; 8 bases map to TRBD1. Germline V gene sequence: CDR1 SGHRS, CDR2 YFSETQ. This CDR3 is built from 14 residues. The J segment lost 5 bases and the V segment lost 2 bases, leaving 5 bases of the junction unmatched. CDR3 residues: CASSFKTGGTEAFF. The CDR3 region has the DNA TGCGCCAGCAGCTTCAAAACAGGGGGGACTGAAGCTTTCTTT.

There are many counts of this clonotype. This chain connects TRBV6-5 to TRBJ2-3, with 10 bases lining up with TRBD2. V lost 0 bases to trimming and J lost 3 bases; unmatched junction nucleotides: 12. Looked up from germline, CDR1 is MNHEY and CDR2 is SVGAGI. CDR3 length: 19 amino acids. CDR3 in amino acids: CASSYSLGLAGVGTDTQYF. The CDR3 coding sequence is TGTGCCAGCAGTTACTCGTTGGGGCTAGCGGGAGTCGGTACAGATACGCAGTATTTT.

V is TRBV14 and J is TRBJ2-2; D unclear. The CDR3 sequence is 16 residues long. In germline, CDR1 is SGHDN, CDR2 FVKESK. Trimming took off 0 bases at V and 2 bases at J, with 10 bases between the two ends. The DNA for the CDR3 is TGTGCCAGCAGCCAAGATCTCTCAATTAACACCGGGGAGCTGTTTTTT. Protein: CASSQDLSINTGELFF. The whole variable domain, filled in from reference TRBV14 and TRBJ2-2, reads EAGVTQFPSHSVIEKGQTVTLRCDPISGHDNLYWYRRVMGKEIKFLLHFVKESKQDESGMPNNRFLAERTGGTYSTLKVQPAELEDSGVYFCASSQDLSINTGELFFGEGSRLTVL.

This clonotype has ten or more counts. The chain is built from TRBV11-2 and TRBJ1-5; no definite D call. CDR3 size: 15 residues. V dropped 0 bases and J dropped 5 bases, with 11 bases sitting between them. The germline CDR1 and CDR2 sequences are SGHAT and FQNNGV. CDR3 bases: TGTGCCAGCAGCTTAGACGGGATAATATATCAGCCCCAGCATTTT. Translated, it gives CASSLDGIIYQPQHF.

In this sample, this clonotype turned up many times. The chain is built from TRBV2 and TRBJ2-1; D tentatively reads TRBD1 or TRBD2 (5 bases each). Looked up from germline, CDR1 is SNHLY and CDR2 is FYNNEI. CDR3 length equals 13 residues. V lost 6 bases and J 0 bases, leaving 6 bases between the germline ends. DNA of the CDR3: TGTGCCAGCAGCGGGGCCTCCTACAATGAGCAGTTCTTC. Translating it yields CASSGASYNEQFF.

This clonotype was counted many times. The CDR3 spells CASSSQAGSEKLFF. Written as DNA, the CDR3 is TGTGCCAGCAGCTCCCAGGCAGGGTCGGAAAAACTGTTTTTT. The J gene is TRBJ1-4, the V gene TRBV11-2; TRBD1 is a possible D gene (5 bases). The CDR3 has 14 amino acids. Deletions cut 4 bases from V and 8 bases from J, with 14 bases between. Germline V gene sequence: CDR1 SGHAT, CDR2 FQNNGV. The full variable domain, its missing parts supplied by reference TRBV11-2 and TRBJ1-4, is EAGVAQSPRYKIIEKRQSVAFWCNPISGHATLYWYQQILGQGPKLLIQFQNNGVVDDSQLPKDRFSAERLKGVDSTLKIQPAKLEDSAVYLCASSSQAGSEKLFFGSGTQLSVL.

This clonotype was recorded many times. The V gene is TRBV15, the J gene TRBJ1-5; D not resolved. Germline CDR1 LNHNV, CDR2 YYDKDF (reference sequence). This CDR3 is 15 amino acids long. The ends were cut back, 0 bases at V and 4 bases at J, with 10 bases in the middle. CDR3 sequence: CATSRDPGANQPQHF. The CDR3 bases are TGTGCCACCAGCAGAGATCCGGGTGCGAATCAGCCCCAGCATTTT.

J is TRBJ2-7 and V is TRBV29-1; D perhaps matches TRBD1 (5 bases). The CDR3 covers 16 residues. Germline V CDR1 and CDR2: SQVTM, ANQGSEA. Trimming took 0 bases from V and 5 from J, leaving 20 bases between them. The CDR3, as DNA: TGCAGCGTTGAAGACTTGAGTGGGAATGAGGACAACGAGCAGTACTTC. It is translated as CSVEDLSGNEDNEQYF.

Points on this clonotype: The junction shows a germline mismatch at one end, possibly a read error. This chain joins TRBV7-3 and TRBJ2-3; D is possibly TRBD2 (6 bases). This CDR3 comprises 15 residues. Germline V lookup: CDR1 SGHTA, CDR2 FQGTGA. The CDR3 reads CASSLSGASTDTHYF. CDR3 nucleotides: TGTGCCAGCAGCCTTAGCGGAGCTAGCACAGATACGCACTATTTT.

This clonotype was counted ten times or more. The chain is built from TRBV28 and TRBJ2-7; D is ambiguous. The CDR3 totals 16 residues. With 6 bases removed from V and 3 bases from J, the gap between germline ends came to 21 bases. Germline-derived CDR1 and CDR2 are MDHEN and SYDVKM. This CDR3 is CASRGKGPQSGYEQYV. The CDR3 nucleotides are TGTGCCAGCAGGGGGAAAGGGCCCCAATCTGGCTACGAGCAGTACGTC.

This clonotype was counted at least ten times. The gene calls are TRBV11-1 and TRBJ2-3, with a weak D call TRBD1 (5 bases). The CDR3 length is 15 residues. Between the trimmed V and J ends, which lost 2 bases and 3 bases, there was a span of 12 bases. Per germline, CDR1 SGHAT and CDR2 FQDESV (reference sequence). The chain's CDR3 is CASSLRGMDTDTQYF. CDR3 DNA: TGTGCCAGCAGCTTAAGGGGCATGGATACAGATACGCAGTATTTT.

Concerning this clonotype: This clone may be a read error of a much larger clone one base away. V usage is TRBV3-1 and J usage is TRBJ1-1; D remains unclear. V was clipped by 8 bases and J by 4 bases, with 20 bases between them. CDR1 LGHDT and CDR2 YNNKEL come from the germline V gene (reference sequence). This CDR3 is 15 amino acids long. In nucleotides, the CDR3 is TGTGCCAGCGCTAAAGCGGGGAGAGGGATCACTGAAGCTTTCTTT. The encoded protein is CASAKAGRGITEAFF.

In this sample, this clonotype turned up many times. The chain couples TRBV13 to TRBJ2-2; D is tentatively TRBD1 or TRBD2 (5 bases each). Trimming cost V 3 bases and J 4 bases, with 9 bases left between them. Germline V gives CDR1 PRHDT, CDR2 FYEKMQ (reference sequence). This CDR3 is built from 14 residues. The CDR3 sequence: CASSFYGGTGELFF. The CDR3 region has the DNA TGTGCCAGCAGCTTTTATGGGGGCACCGGGGAGCTGTTTTTT.

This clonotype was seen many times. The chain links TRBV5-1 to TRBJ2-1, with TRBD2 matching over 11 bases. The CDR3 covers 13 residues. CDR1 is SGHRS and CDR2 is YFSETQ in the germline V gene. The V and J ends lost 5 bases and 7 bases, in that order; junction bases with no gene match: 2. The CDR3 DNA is TGCGCCAGCAGGGCTAGCGGGAGGAATGAGCAGTTCTTC. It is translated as CASRASGRNEQFF.

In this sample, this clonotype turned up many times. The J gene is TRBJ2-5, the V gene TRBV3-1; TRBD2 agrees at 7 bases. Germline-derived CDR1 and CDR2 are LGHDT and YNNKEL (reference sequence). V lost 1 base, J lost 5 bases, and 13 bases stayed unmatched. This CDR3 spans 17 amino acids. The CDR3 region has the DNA TGTGCCAGCAGCCAAGGGCGGAGAAGCGGGGTCGTGGAGACCCAGTACTTC. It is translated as CASSQGRRSGVVETQYF.

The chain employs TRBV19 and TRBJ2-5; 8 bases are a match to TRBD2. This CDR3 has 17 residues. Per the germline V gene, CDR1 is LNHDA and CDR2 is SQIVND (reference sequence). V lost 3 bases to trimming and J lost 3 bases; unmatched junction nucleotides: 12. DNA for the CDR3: TGTGCCAGTAGTATGAGCCTTAGCGGGGAGTTGGAAGAGACCCAGTACTTC. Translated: CASSMSLSGELEETQYF.

The CDR3 coding sequence is TGCGCCAGCAGCCAAGCCCCTCGGGACTCATACAATGAGCAGTTCTTC. Translated: CASSQAPRDSYNEQFF. The chain uses TRBV4-1 and TRBJ2-1; TRBD2 is a possible D gene (6 bases). The CDR3 spans 16 residues. Trimming pared 1 base from V and 4 bases from J, leaving 14 bases between. Germline CDR1 and CDR2: MGHRA and YSYEKL.

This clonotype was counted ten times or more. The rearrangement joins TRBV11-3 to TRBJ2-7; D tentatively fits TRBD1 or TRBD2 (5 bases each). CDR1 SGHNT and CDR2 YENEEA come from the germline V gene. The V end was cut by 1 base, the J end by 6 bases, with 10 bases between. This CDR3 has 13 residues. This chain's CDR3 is CASSLVAGGEQYV. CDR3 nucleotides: TGTGCCAGCAGCTTAGTGGCTGGGGGCGAGCAGTACGTC.

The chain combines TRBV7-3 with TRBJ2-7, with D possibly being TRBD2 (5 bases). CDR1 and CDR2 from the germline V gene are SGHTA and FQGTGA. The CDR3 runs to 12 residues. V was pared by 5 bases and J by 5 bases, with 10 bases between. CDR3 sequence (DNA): TGTGCCAGCAGCCCCGGGGAGAACGAGCAGTACTTC. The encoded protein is CASSPGENEQYF.

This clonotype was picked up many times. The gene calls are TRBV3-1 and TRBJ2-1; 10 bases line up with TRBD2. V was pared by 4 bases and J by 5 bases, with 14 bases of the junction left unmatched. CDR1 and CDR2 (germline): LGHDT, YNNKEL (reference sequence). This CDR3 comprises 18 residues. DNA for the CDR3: TGTGCCAGCAGCCCCCTCGACCCCCTAGCGGGAGAAAACAATGAGCAGTTCTTC. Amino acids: CASSPLDPLAGENNEQFF.

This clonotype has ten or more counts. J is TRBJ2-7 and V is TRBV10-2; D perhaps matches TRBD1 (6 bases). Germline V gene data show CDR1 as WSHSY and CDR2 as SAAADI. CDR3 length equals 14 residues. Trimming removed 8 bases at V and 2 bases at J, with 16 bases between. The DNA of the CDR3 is TGCGCCAGCGGGGGCCTCCGTACGGCCTACGAGCAGTACTTC. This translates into CASGGLRTAYEQYF.

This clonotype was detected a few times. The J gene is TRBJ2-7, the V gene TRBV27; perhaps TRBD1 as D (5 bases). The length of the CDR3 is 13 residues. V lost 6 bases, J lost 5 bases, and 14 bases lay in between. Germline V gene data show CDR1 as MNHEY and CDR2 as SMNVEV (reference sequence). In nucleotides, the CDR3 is TGTGCCAGCAGCAGGGCCTACCTGGACGAGCAGTACGTC. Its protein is CASSRAYLDEQYV.

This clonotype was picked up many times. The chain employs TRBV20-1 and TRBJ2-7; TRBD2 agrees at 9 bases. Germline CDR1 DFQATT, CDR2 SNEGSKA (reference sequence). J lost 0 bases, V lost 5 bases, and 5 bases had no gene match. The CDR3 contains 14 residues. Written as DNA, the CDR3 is TGCAGTGCTCCTAGCGGGAACAGCTCCTACGAGCAGTACTTC. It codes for CSAPSGNSSYEQYF.

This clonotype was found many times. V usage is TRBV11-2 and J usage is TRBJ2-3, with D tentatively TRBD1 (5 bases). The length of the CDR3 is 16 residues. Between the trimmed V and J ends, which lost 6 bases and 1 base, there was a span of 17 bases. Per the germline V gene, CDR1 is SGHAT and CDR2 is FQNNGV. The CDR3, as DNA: TGTGCCAGCAGTCCTAAGGGGTTGTCCCGCACAGATACGCAGTATTTT. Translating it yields CASSPKGLSRTDTQYF.

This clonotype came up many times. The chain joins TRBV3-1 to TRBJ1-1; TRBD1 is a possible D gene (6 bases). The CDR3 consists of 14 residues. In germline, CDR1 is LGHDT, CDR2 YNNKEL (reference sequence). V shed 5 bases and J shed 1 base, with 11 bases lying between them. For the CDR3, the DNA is TGTGCCAGCAGCGCCAACAGGGCGAACACTGAAGCTTTCTTT. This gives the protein CASSANRANTEAFF.